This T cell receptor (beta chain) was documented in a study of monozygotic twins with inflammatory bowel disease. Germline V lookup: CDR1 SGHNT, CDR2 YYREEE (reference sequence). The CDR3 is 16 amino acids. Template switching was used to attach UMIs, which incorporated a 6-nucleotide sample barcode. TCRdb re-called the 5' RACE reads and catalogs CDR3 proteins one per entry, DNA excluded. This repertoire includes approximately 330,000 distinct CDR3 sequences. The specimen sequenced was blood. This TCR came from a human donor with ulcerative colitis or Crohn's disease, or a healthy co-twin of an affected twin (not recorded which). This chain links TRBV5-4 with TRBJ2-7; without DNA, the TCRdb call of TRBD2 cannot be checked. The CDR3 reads CASSMGSGSGGYEQYF.